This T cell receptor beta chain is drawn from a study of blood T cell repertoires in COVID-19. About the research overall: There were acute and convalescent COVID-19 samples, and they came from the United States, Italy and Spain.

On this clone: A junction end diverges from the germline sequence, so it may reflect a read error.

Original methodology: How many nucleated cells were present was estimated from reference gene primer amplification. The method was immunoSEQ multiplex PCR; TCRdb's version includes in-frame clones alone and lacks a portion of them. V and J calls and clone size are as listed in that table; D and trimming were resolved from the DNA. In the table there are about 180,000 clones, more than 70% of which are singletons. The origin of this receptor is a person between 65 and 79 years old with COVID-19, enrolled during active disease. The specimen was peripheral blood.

The DNA of the CDR3 is TGTGCCAGCAGGTTAGCTGCGGGTTCACCCCTCCACTTT. As protein: CASRLAAGSPLHF. The chain combines TRBV12-3 or TRBV12-4 with TRBJ1-6; D remains ambiguous. There are 13 residues in the CDR3.